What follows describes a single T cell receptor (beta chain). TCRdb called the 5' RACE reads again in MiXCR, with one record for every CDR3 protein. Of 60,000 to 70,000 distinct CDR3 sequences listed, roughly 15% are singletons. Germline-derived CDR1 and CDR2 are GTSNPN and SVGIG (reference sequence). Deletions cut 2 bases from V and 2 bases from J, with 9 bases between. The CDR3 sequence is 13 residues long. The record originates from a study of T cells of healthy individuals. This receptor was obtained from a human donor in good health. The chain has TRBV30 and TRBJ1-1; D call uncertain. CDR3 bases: TGTGCCTGGAGTATGATGGAAAACACTGAAGCTTTCTTT. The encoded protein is CAWSMMENTEAFF.